These T cell receptor beta chains were read from a single sample in a study of blood T cell repertoires in COVID-19. TCRdb's table, derived via immunoSEQ multiplex PCR, lists solely in-frame clones and lacks some. Among around 70,000 clones, 84% were seen once, and the ten largest hold around a third. Sequencing was done on a sample of peripheral blood. These receptors were obtained from a man aged 70 or older with acute or convalescent COVID-19. The CDR3 runs from the conserved cysteine through the conserved F or W. Each record gives: CDR3 length, V gene, J gene, clone size, D gene, CDR3 DNA, CDR3 protein. The D gene is left open where the match is weak. The size field is filled for only some rows; it gives once, few, many or a size class.

CDR3 length: 15
V gene: TRBV7-3
J gene: TRBJ1-2
clone size: NA
D gene: TRBD1
CDR3 DNA: TGTGCCAGCAGCTTAAGGGCAGGGGGACGTAATGGCTACACCTTC
CDR3 protein: CASSLRAGGRNGYTF

CDR3 length: 15
V gene: TRBV21-1
J gene: TRBJ2-1
clone size: NA
D gene: NA
CDR3 DNA: TGTGCCAGCAGCCTGGGACTAGCGGGAGTCAATGAGCAGTTCTTC
CDR3 protein: CASSLGLAGVNEQFF

CDR3 length: 14
V gene: TRBV19
J gene: TRBJ1-2
clone size: once
D gene: TRBD1
CDR3 DNA: TGTGCCAGTAGTACAAATCCAGGGGGATCTGGCTACACCTTC
CDR3 protein: CASSTNPGGSGYTF

CDR3 length: 14
V gene: TRBV6-5
J gene: TRBJ1-2
clone size: NA
D gene: NA
CDR3 DNA: TGTGCCAGCAGGCGGGACCGCTATAACTATGGCTACACCTTC
CDR3 protein: CASRRDRYNYGYTF

CDR3 length: 14
V gene: TRBV19
J gene: TRBJ2-3
clone size: NA
D gene: NA
CDR3 DNA: TGTGCCAGTAGCACAGGGCCCAGCACGGGTACGCAGTATTTT
CDR3 protein: CASSTGPSTGTQYF

CDR3 length: 14
V gene: TRBV6-2/TRBV6-3
J gene: TRBJ2-7
clone size: NA
D gene: TRBD1
CDR3 DNA: TGTGCCAGCACCCCCGGCAGGGGGCCCTACGAGCAGTACTTC
CDR3 protein: CASTPGRGPYEQYF

CDR3 length: 15
V gene: TRBV19
J gene: TRBJ2-1
clone size: once
D gene: TRBD2
CDR3 DNA: TGTGCCAGTAGTAGGGGGACTAGCGGGGTCAATGAGCAGTTCTTC
CDR3 protein: CASSRGTSGVNEQFF

CDR3 length: 14
V gene: TRBV6-2/TRBV6-3
J gene: TRBJ1-2
clone size: NA
D gene: NA
CDR3 DNA: TGTGCCAGCAGTTCCGGACAGCGTAACTATGGCTACACCTTC
CDR3 protein: CASSSGQRNYGYTF

CDR3 length: 18
V gene: TRBV3-1/TRBV3-2
J gene: TRBJ2-1
clone size: NA
D gene: TRBD2
CDR3 DNA: TGTGCCAGCAGCCGCCTAGGGGGTAGCGGGAGGGGCAGTAATGAGCAGTTCTTC
CDR3 protein: CASSRLGGSGRGSNEQFF

CDR3 length: 15
V gene: TRBV5-8
J gene: TRBJ2-5
clone size: NA
D gene: TRBD1
CDR3 DNA: TGTGCCAGCAGCTTAAGGGACAGGAGGGGCGAGACCCAGTACTTC
CDR3 protein: CASSLRDRRGETQYF

CDR3 length: 15
V gene: TRBV18
J gene: TRBJ1-1
clone size: NA
D gene: NA
CDR3 DNA: TGTGCCAGCTCAGCGAGCCTTCTTCAGAACACTGAAGCTTTCTTT
CDR3 protein: CASSASLLQNTEAFF

CDR3 length: 14
V gene: TRBV18
J gene: TRBJ2-3
clone size: NA
D gene: NA
CDR3 DNA: TGTGCCAGCTCACCACCCGAGGGTCGAGATACGCAGTATTTT
CDR3 protein: CASSPPEGRDTQYF

CDR3 length: 14
V gene: TRBV30
J gene: TRBJ2-3
clone size: NA
D gene: NA
CDR3 DNA: TGTGCCGTCCCCAGGACACCCAGCACAGATACGCAGTATTTT
CDR3 protein: CAVPRTPSTDTQYF

CDR3 length: 16
V gene: TRBV27
J gene: TRBJ2-1
clone size: NA
D gene: NA
CDR3 DNA: TGTGCCAGCAGCCGACCCACAGGGAGCTCCTACAATGAGCAGTTCTTC
CDR3 protein: CASSRPTGSSYNEQFF

CDR3 length: 13
V gene: TRBV28
J gene: TRBJ2-3
clone size: NA
D gene: NA
CDR3 DNA: TGTGCCAGCAGTTTGGCCGGCACAGATACGCAGTATTTT
CDR3 protein: CASSLAGTDTQYF

CDR3 length: 19
V gene: TRBV21-1
J gene: TRBJ1-4
clone size: NA
D gene: NA
CDR3 DNA: TGTGCCAGCAGCACGAGGGACAAAGGGGCCGGATCGACTAATGAAAAACTGTTTTTT
CDR3 protein: CASSTRDKGAGSTNEKLFF

CDR3 length: 15
V gene: TRBV28
J gene: TRBJ2-2
clone size: NA
D gene: TRBD1
CDR3 DNA: TGTGCCAGCGGTCGACAGGGGGTCAACACCGGGGAGCTGTTTTTT
CDR3 protein: CASGRQGVNTGELFF

CDR3 length: 14
V gene: TRBV6-5
J gene: TRBJ2-5
clone size: few
D gene: NA
CDR3 DNA: TGTGCCAGCAGCATCATGTCAGGGCAGGAGACCCAGTACTTC
CDR3 protein: CASSIMSGQETQYF

CDR3 length: 15
V gene: TRBV11-2
J gene: TRBJ2-7
clone size: NA
D gene: NA
CDR3 DNA: TGTGCCAGCAGCTTAGGCCAGGGGGGAAACTACGAGCAGTACTTC
CDR3 protein: CASSLGQGGNYEQYF

CDR3 length: 16
V gene: TRBV14
J gene: TRBJ1-3
clone size: NA
D gene: TRBD1
CDR3 DNA: TGTGCCAGCAGCCACCAGGGGGCCTTCTCTGGAAACACCATATATTTT
CDR3 protein: CASSHQGAFSGNTIYF

CDR3 length: 15
V gene: TRBV6-5
J gene: TRBJ1-2
clone size: NA
D gene: TRBD1
CDR3 DNA: TGTGCCAGCAGTTACCGTTTAGACAGGGTCTATGGCTACACCTTC
CDR3 protein: CASSYRLDRVYGYTF

CDR3 length: 13
V gene: TRBV7-3
J gene: TRBJ1-1
clone size: NA
D gene: NA
CDR3 DNA: TGTGCCAGCAGCTTTACCAGGGACACTGAAGCTTTCTTT
CDR3 protein: CASSFTRDTEAFF

CDR3 length: 16
V gene: TRBV2
J gene: TRBJ2-7
clone size: NA
D gene: TRBD2
CDR3 DNA: TGTGCCAGCAGTGATTGGGACCGGGGGGGGGACCACGAGCAGTACTTC
CDR3 protein: CASSDWDRGGDHEQYF

CDR3 length: 12
V gene: TRBV7-3
J gene: TRBJ1-6
clone size: few
D gene: NA
CDR3 DNA: TGTGCCAGCAGCCTAGTAGGATCACCCCTCCACTTT
CDR3 protein: CASSLVGSPLHF

CDR3 length: 15
V gene: TRBV5-4
J gene: TRBJ2-1
clone size: NA
D gene: NA
CDR3 DNA: TGTGCCAGCAGCCGTAGCGGAGGAAGCACCAATGAGCAGTTCTTC
CDR3 protein: CASSRSGGSTNEQFF

CDR3 length: 11
V gene: TRBV20-1
J gene: TRBJ1-2
clone size: NA
D gene: NA
CDR3 DNA: TGCAGTGCCAACTCCCAACCGGGCTACACCTTC
CDR3 protein: CSANSQPGYTF

CDR3 length: 15
V gene: TRBV4-2
J gene: TRBJ2-1
clone size: NA
D gene: TRBD2
CDR3 DNA: TGTGCCAGCCAAAGAGAGACTAGCGGGAGGAATGAGCAGTTCTTC
CDR3 protein: CASQRETSGRNEQFF

CDR3 length: 12
V gene: TRBV29-1
J gene: TRBJ2-7
clone size: NA
D gene: NA
CDR3 DNA: TGCAGCGCCCAAGCCGGGAGCTACGAGCAGTACTTC
CDR3 protein: CSAQAGSYEQYF

CDR3 length: 15
V gene: TRBV5-1
J gene: TRBJ2-2
clone size: NA
D gene: TRBD2
CDR3 DNA: TGCGCCAGCAGCTTGATTAGCGGGAGACCCGGGGAGCTGTTTTTT
CDR3 protein: CASSLISGRPGELFF

CDR3 length: 11
V gene: TRBV24-1
J gene: TRBJ2-7
clone size: once
D gene: NA
CDR3 DNA: TGTGCCACCAGTGATTGGCGGGAGCAGTACTTC
CDR3 protein: CATSDWREQYF

CDR3 length: 16
V gene: TRBV18
J gene: TRBJ2-1
clone size: once
D gene: NA
CDR3 DNA: TGTGCCAGCTCACCAAGTGCCCGGAGCCTATACAATGAGCAGTTCTTC
CDR3 protein: CASSPSARSLYNEQFF

CDR3 length: 15
V gene: TRBV5-1
J gene: TRBJ2-3
clone size: NA
D gene: NA
CDR3 DNA: TGCGCCAGCAGCTTCCAGGGCCGGATCACAGATACGCAGTATTTT
CDR3 protein: CASSFQGRITDTQYF

CDR3 length: 14
V gene: TRBV13
J gene: TRBJ1-2
clone size: NA
D gene: NA
CDR3 DNA: TGTGCCAGCAGTTCCCCGGGACGGACTAGGGGCTACACCTTC
CDR3 protein: CASSSPGRTRGYTF

CDR3 length: 16
V gene: TRBV9
J gene: TRBJ2-1
clone size: few
D gene: NA
CDR3 DNA: TGTGCCAGCAGCACCGACCCTGGAGGCTTTTACAATGAGCAGTTCTTC
CDR3 protein: CASSTDPGGFYNEQFF

CDR3 length: 12
V gene: TRBV29-1
J gene: TRBJ1-1
clone size: NA
D gene: TRBD1
CDR3 DNA: TGCAGCGCACGACAGGGTCGCACTGAAGCTTTCTTT
CDR3 protein: CSARQGRTEAFF

CDR3 length: 18
V gene: TRBV7-2
J gene: TRBJ2-5
clone size: NA
D gene: TRBD2
CDR3 DNA: TGTGCCAGCAGCTCCTTTCCCAGCGGGGGCCAACTGGGGGAGACCCAGTACTTC
CDR3 protein: CASSSFPSGGQLGETQYF